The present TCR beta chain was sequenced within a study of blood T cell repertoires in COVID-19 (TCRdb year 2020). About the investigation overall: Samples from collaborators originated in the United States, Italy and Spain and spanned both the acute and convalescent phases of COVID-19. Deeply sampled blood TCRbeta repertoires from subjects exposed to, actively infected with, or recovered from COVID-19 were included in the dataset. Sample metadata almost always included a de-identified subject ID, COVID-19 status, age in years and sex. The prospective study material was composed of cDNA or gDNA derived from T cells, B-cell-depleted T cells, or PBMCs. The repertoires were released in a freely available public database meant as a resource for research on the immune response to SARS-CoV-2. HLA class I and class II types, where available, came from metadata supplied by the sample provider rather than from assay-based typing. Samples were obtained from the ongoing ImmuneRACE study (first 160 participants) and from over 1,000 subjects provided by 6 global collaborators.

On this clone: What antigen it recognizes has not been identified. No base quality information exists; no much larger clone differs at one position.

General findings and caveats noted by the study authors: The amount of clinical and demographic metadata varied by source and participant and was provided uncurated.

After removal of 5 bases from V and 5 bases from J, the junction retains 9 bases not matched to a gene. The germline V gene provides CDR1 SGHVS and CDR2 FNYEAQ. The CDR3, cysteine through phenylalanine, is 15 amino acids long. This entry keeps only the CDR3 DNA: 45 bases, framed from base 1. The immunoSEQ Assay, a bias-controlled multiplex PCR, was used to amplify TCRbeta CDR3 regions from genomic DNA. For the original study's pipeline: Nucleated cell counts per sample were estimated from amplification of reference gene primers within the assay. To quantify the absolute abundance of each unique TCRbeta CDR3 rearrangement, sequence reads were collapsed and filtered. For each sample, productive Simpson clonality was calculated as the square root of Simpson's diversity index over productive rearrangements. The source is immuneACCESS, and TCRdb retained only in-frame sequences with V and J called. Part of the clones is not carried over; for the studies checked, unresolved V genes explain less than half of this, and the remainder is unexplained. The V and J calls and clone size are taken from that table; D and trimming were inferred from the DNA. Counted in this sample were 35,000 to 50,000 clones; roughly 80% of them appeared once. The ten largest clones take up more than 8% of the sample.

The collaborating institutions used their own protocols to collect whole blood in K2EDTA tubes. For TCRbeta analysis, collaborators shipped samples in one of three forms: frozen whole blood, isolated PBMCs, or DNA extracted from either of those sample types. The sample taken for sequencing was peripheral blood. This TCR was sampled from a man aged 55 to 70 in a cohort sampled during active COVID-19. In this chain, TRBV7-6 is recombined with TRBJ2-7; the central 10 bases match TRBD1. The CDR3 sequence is CASSTGTGVYNEQYF. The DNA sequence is TGTGCCAGCAGCACCGGGACAGGGGTATATAACGAGCAGTACTTC.